The T cell receptor (beta chain) described here comes from a study of T cells in tumors after PD-1 blockade. Study in general: Each patient got pembrolizumab 200 mg every 3 weeks or cemiplimab 350 mg every 2 weeks. Blood samples averaged roughly 110,000 templates (range about 23,000-280,000) and approximately 37,000 unique clonotypes.

Some clones are missing from TCRdb's copy, which holds only in-frame ones; the method was immunoSEQ multiplex PCR. The repertoire includes approximately 59,000 clones, 80% of them detected once, and about an eighth sits in the top ten. Input was about 616 ng to 6,500 ng of genomic DNA from tumor or blood. As for this clone: What it binds is unknown.

Study conclusions and caveats: Blood contained approximately 43% of the tumor's TCR clonotypes.

The CDR3 runs 18 residues. Germline CDR1 is SEHNR and CDR2 is FQNEAQ (reference sequence). Deletions cut 5 bases from V and 5 bases from J, with 26 bases between. The chain has TRBV7-9 and TRBJ2-3; D possibly uses TRBD1 or TRBD2 (6 bases each). This receptor was taken from a human donor with basal cell carcinoma. Material: PBMCs, obtained before anti-PD-1 treatment. CDR3: CASSLRTRGAKELDTQYF. CDR3 DNA sequence: TGTGCCAGCAGCCTTCGAACGAGGGGGGCCAAGGAGTTAGATACGCAGTATTTT.